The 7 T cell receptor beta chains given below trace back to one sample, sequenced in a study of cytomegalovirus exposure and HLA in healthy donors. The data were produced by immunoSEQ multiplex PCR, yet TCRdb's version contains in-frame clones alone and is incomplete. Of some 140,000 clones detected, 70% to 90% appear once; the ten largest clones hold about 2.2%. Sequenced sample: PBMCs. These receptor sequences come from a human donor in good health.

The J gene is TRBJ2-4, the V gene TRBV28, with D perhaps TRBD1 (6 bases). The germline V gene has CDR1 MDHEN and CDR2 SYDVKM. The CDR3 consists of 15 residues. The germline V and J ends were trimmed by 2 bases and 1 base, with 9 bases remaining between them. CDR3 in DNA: TGTGCCAGCAGTTTAATGGGGGCTGCCAAAAACATTCAGTACTTC. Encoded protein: CASSLMGAAKNIQYF.

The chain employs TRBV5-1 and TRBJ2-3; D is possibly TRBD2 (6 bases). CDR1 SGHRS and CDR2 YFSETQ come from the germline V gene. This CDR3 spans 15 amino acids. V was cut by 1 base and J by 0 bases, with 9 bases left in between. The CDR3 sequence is CASSLLAISTDTQYF. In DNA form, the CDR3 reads TGCGCCAGCAGCTTGCTAGCGATAAGCACAGATACGCAGTATTTT.

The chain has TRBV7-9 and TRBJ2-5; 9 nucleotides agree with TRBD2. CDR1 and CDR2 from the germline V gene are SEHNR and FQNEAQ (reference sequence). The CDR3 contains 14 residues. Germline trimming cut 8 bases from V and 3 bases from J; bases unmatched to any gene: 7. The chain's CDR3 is CASPPGGREETQYF. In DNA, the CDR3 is TGTGCCAGCCCCCCAGGCGGGAGGGAAGAGACCCAGTACTTC.

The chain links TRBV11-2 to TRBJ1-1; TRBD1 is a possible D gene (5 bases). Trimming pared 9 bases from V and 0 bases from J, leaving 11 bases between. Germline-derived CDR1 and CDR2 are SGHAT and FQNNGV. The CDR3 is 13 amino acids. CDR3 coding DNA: TGTGCCAGTCCCAAGACAGTGAACACTGAAGCTTTCTTT. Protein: CASPKTVNTEAFF.

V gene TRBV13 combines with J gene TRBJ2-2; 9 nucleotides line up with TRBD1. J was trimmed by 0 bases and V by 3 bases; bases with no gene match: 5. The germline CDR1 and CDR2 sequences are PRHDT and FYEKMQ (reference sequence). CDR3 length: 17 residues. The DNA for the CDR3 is TGTGCCAGCAGCTTCCGTAACAGGGGGCCGAACACCGGGGAGCTGTTTTTT. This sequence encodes CASSFRNRGPNTGELFF.

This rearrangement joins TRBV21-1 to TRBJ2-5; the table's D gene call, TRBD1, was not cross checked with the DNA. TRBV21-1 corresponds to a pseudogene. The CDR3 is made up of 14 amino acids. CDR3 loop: CASSKETGCETQYF. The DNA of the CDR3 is TGTGCCAGCAGCAAAGAGACAGGGTGTGAGACCCAGTACTTC.

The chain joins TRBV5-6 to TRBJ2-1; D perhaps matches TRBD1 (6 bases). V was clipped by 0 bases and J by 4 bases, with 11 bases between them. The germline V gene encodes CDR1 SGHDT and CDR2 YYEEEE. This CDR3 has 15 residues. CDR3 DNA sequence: TGTGCCAGCAGCTTGGGAAGAAGGGGGTACAATGAGCAGTTCTTC. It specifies CASSLGRRGYNEQFF.